This TCR beta chain was obtained from a study of T-cell reconstitution after alpha-beta-depleted transplantation in children. The CDR3 consists of 18 residues. The germline V gene encodes CDR1 SGHVS and CDR2 FQNEAQ. V gave up 0 bases and J gave up 3 bases; unmatched junction bases: 11. General study results and limits: Recipient T cells and thymic progenitors that survived gave rise to the high TCRbeta diversity observed at day 60 in some patients. Reported findings indicate that, about two months after transplant, alpha-beta T cells came from several hundred expanded clones, which were derived from non-depleted graft cells.

A TCRbeta library incorporating unique molecular identifiers was prepared. A single record per CDR3 protein comes from TCRdb applying MiXCR to the PCR reads. The sample has a few hundred thousand distinct CDR3 sequences, 20% to 30% seen once. Notes on this clonotype: The antigen is undetermined.

This clonotype was sampled from a boy less than two years old with Wiskott-Aldrich syndrome, due to receive a stem cell transplant. The V and J genes are TRBV7-8 and TRBJ2-7; 10 nucleotides match TRBD2. The input for sequencing was PBMCs, taken before TCRalphabeta/CD19-depleted stem cell transplant. The CDR3 spells CASSLAPGVSGRLYEQYF. The CDR3, as DNA: TGTGCCAGCAGCTTAGCTCCCGGGGTTAGCGGGAGGCTCTACGAGCAGTACTTC.